These 25 T cell receptor beta chains came from one sample sequenced in a study of post-analysis software for immune sequencing data. These receptors' antigens are unknown. Each TCR beta cDNA library carried unique molecular identifiers. TCRdb reprocessed the PCR reads with MiXCR, giving one entry per CDR3 protein. The sample consists of about 620,000 distinct CDR3 sequences, 44% of them appearing once. Study-level points and caveats: Five or six TRBV segments, TRBV5-6, TRBV5-1 and TRBV20-1 among them, were found more frequent in patients than controls.

The sequencing input was blood. These TCRs come from a girl between 5 and 17 years old with multiple sclerosis.

This clonotype was counted a few times. An end of the junction does not agree with germline; a read error may underlie this. The V and J genes are TRBV29-1 and TRBJ2-7; TRBD2 matches 7 bases. The CDR3 has 14 amino acids. Germline assignment: CDR1 SQVTM and CDR2 ANQGSEA. The CDR3: CSVANARESYEQYF. The CDR3 DNA reads as TGTAGCGTTGCAAATGCGCGGGAGTCCTACGAGCAGTACTTC.

J is TRBJ2-3 and V is TRBV28; 9 bases map to TRBD1. The CDR3 totals 16 residues. Germline V lookup: CDR1 MDHEN, CDR2 SYDVKM. J gave up 2 bases and V 4 bases, and 7 bases lay outside the gene matches. The CDR3 loop is CASSWGQGGNTDTQYF. CDR3 in DNA: TGTGCCAGCAGTTGGGGACAGGGTGGGAACACAGATACGCAGTATTTT.

This clonotype occurred once. The V call is TRBV10-3, the J call TRBJ2-7, with TRBD2 identical over 7 bases. Per germline, CDR1 ENHRY and CDR2 SYGVKD. J lost 0 bases, V lost 4 bases, and 9 bases had no gene match. The CDR3 is 16 amino acids. The CDR3 here is CAISGLLASSSYEQYF. The DNA for the CDR3 is TGTGCCATCAGTGGATTACTAGCGTCCAGCTCCTACGAGCAGTACTTC.

The rearrangement joins TRBV20-1 to TRBJ1-2; D uncertain. V lost 6 bases, J lost 0 bases, and 17 bases lay in between. Germline V gene data show CDR1 as DFQATT and CDR2 as SNEGSKA (reference sequence). The CDR3 runs 15 residues. This CDR3 reads CSAPGSVGSNYGYTF. In DNA, the CDR3 is TGCAGTGCCCCAGGCTCAGTTGGGTCTAACTATGGCTACACCTTC.

The sample holds a few counts of this clonotype. V usage is TRBV7-2 and J usage is TRBJ2-3; D gene ambiguous. Germline values: CDR1 SGHTA, CDR2 FQGNSA. The CDR3 consists of 15 residues. The V end was cut by 4 bases, the J end by 0 bases, with 11 bases between. The CDR3 DNA sequence: TGTGCCAGCAGCTCCTCAGCGTTGAGCACAGATACGCAGTATTTT. Translation: CASSSSALSTDTQYF.

This clonotype was picked up a small number of times. The genes are TRBV6-6 and TRBJ2-5, with D possibly TRBD1 on 5 matching bases. The CDR3 extends over 13 amino acids. V was pared by 0 bases and J by 4 bases, with 6 bases between. The germline CDR1 and CDR2 sequences are MNHNY and SVGAGI (reference sequence). CDR3: CASSYSRAETQYF. In DNA form, the CDR3 reads TGTGCCAGCAGTTACTCCAGGGCAGAGACCCAGTACTTC.

The genes are TRBV20-1 and TRBJ2-7; TRBD2 matches at 9 bases. The CDR3 extends over 15 amino acids. The V gene's germline CDR1 is DFQATT and CDR2 SNEGSKA (reference sequence). Losses at the gene ends were 3 bases for V and 7 bases for J; bases not matched to a gene: 13. CDR3: CSASLLRTSAMEQYF. The CDR3 region has the DNA TGCAGTGCTAGTCTCCTTAGGACTAGCGCAATGGAGCAGTACTTC.

This clonotype appeared a few times. A read error may produce the germline difference seen at one junction end. CDR3 in amino acids: CASRADNYGYTF. The CDR3, as DNA: TGCGCCAGCAGAGCAGATAACTACGGCTACACCTTC. The rearrangement joins TRBV5-1 to TRBJ1-2; D uncertain. This CDR3 is built from 12 residues. The V gene's germline CDR1 is SGHRS and CDR2 YFSETQ.

J is TRBJ1-2 and V is TRBV14; 7 nucleotides match TRBD1. Germline trimming cut 9 bases from V and 2 bases from J; bases unmatched to any gene: 6. Germline assignment: CDR1 SGHDN and CDR2 FVKESK. The CDR3 totals 13 residues. Here the CDR3 reads CASSTGANYGYTF. CDR3 bases: TGTGCCAGTTCTACAGGGGCCAACTATGGCTACACCTTC. The variable domain in full, with the rest retrieved from reference TRBV14 and TRBJ1-2, is EAGVTQFPSHSVIEKGQTVTLRCDPISGHDNLYWYRRVMGKEIKFLLHFVKESKQDESGMPNNRFLAERTGGTYSTLKVQPAELEDSGVYFCASSTGANYGYTFGSGTRLTVV.

This clonotype was found a few times. The chain employs TRBV12-3 or TRBV12-4 and TRBJ2-7; D gene uncertain. The CDR3 covers 14 residues. The V and J ends lost 5 bases and 5 bases respectively, with 16 bases between them. CDR3 DNA: TGTGCCAGCAGTACCCCCCTGACGCCGGACGAGCAGTACTTC. Residues: CASSTPLTPDEQYF.

The gene calls are TRBV20-1 and TRBJ2-5; 8 bases align to TRBD1. The CDR3 spans 15 residues. Trimming removed 5 bases from V and 4 bases from J; junction bases left unmatched: 12. Germline-derived CDR1 and CDR2 are DFQATT and SNEGSKA (reference sequence). Here the CDR3 reads CSAGVARGPRETQYF. The CDR3 coding sequence is TGCAGTGCTGGAGTTGCCAGGGGGCCGCGAGAGACCCAGTACTTC.

V and J are TRBV6-6 and TRBJ2-4; the D gene is possibly TRBD2 (5 bases). V gave up 4 bases and J gave up 1 base, with 11 bases separating them. Germline loops: CDR1 MNHNY, CDR2 SVGAGI (reference sequence). The CDR3 length is 15 residues. CDR3 nucleotides: TGTGCCAGCAGTTTGAGGGTGGGGGCCAAAAACATTCAGTACTTC. Translated: CASSLRVGAKNIQYF.

The CDR3: CSAAGLPNPEQFF. Here the CDR3 DNA reads TGCAGTGCGGCCGGGTTACCGAATCCTGAGCAGTTCTTC. The gene calls are TRBV20-1 and TRBJ2-1; D call uncertain. The V end lost 6 bases, the J end lost 9 bases, and 18 bases lay between the germline ends. The CDR3 spans 13 residues. The germline CDR1 and CDR2 sequences are DFQATT and SNEGSKA (reference sequence).

This clonotype was seen only a few times. V usage is TRBV28 and J usage is TRBJ1-6, with 7 bases aligning to TRBD1. CDR3 length: 19 amino acids. CDR1 MDHEN and CDR2 SYDVKM come from the germline V gene. After removal of 5 bases from V and 9 bases from J, the junction contained 22 bases not matched to a gene. The CDR3 DNA reads as TGTGCCAGCAGTGCCCGGACAGGCCACCAGGCGGTGGGGAGTTCACCCCTCCACTTT. Residues: CASSARTGHQAVGSSPLHF. The full variable domain, completed using reference TRBV28 and TRBJ1-6, is DVKVTQSSRYLVKRTGEKVFLECVQDMDHENMFWYRQDPGLGLRLIYFSYDVKMKEKGDIPEGYSVSREKKERFSLILESASTNQTSMYLCASSARTGHQAVGSSPLHFGNGTRLTVT.

As regards this clonotype: The junction departs from germline at one end; a sequencing error may be responsible. The rearrangement joins TRBV29-1 to TRBJ2-7; 9 positions match TRBD1. This CDR3 is 14 amino acids long. Germline V gene sequence: CDR1 SQVTM, CDR2 ANQGSEA. CDR3 sequence: CSGTGTGTSYEQYF. Here the CDR3 DNA reads TGCAGCGGCACCGGGACAGGGACATCCTACGAGCAATACTTC.

Of note for this clonotype: A read error is possible here, since a much larger clone lies one base away. The J gene is TRBJ2-5, the V gene TRBV4-1, with TRBD2 as a possible D gene (6 bases). The CDR3 runs 14 residues. The V gene's germline CDR1 is MGHRA and CDR2 YSYEKL. CDR3 bases: TGCGTCAGCAGCCAGACGTGGGGGGAAGAGACCCAGTACTTC. Protein: CVSSQTWGEETQYF.

The rearrangement links TRBV4-1 to TRBJ2-3; D unresolved. Germline values: CDR1 MGHRA, CDR2 YSYEKL. This CDR3 has 15 amino acids. Trimming removed 0 bases from V and 2 bases from J, with 9 bases in between. CDR3 coding DNA: TGCGCCAGCAGCCAAGAGCCCCGGTACACAGATACGCAGTATTTT. Its translation is CASSQEPRYTDTQYF.

Worth noting for this clonotype: The CDR3 does not close with the conserved phenylalanine or tryptophan, likely indicating a read error. This chain joins TRBV10-3 and TRBJ2-3; 7 bases match TRBD2. This CDR3 spans 15 amino acids. V shed 0 bases and J 3 bases; nucleotides not matched to a gene: 3. Germline assignment: CDR1 ENHRY and CDR2 SYGVKD. This CDR3 reads CAISESKRGTDTQYC. The CDR3 nucleotides are TGTGCCATCAGTGAGTCTAAGCGGGGTACAGATACGCAGTATTGT.

The CDR3 bases are TGTGCCAGCGAAACCTCGTCCGACAATGAGCAGTTCTTC. Translation: CASETSSDNEQFF. The rearrangement joins TRBV7-9 to TRBJ2-1; D remains ambiguous. This CDR3 is built from 13 residues. Germline loops: CDR1 SEHNR, CDR2 FQNEAQ (reference sequence). Trimming took 8 bases from V and 5 from J, leaving 13 bases between them.

The V and J genes are TRBV6-2 or TRBV6-3 and TRBJ2-1; D is unclear. Deletions cut 7 bases from V and 5 bases from J, with 12 bases between. Germline V gene sequence: CDR1 MNHEY, CDR2 SVGEGT. The CDR3 extends over 13 amino acids. CDR3 in DNA: TGTGCCAGCACTGCCACAGACAACAATGAGCAGTTCTTC. Its protein is CASTATDNNEQFF.

J is TRBJ2-4 and V is TRBV20-1, with 7 bases lining up with TRBD2. CDR1 DFQATT and CDR2 SNEGSKA come from the germline V gene (reference sequence). CDR3 length: 15 amino acids. Trimming at V came to 5 bases and at J to 3 bases, leaving 10 bases not matched to a gene. The CDR3 region is CSAPQAGKGKNIQYF. DNA for the CDR3: TGCAGTGCTCCGCAAGCGGGAAAGGGCAAAAACATTCAGTACTTC.

This chain connects TRBV7-2 to TRBJ1-2, with D unclear. CDR3 length: 11 residues. Trimming removed 8 bases from V and 7 bases from J, with 11 bases in between. CDR1 SGHTA and CDR2 FQGNSA come from the germline V gene. The CDR3 is CASRASAGYTF. CDR3 DNA sequence: TGTGCCAGCCGAGCCTCGGCTGGCTACACCTTC.

On this clonotype itself: Relative to the germline gene, one junction end is altered; a read error may explain this. This chain uses TRBV7-2 with TRBJ2-5; D is ambiguous. The CDR3 extends over 14 amino acids. Germline V CDR1 and CDR2: SGHTA, FQGNSA. The CDR3 DNA reads TGTGCCAGCGGCTTAGATGTGTACCAAGAGACCCAGTACTTC. Protein: CASGLDVYQETQYF. The complete variable domain, with remaining parts taken from reference TRBV7-2 and TRBJ2-5, reads GAGVSQSPSNKVTEKGKDVELRCDPISGHTALYWYRQSLGQGLEFLIYFQGNSAPDKSGLPSDRFSAERTGGSVSTLTIQRTQQEDSAVYLCASGLDVYQETQYFGPGTRLLVL.

V and J are TRBV28 and TRBJ2-5, with 11 nucleotides matching TRBD1. Germline assignment: CDR1 MDHEN and CDR2 SYDVKM. The CDR3 runs 15 residues. V lost 5 bases, J lost 5 bases, and 7 bases stayed unmatched. In DNA form, the CDR3 reads TGTGCCAGCAGTCCACCCCGGACAGGGGGCGAGACCCAGTACTTC. Its translation: CASSPPRTGGETQYF.

Only a few counts were recorded for this clonotype. V is TRBV12-3 or TRBV12-4 and J is TRBJ1-6, with D unresolved. The V gene lost 2 bases and the J gene lost 5 bases, with 7 bases spanning the gap. There are 14 residues in the CDR3. The CDR3 DNA sequence: TGTGCCAGCAGTTTAAACGGGCATAATTCACCCCTCCACTTT. Translating gives CASSLNGHNSPLHF.